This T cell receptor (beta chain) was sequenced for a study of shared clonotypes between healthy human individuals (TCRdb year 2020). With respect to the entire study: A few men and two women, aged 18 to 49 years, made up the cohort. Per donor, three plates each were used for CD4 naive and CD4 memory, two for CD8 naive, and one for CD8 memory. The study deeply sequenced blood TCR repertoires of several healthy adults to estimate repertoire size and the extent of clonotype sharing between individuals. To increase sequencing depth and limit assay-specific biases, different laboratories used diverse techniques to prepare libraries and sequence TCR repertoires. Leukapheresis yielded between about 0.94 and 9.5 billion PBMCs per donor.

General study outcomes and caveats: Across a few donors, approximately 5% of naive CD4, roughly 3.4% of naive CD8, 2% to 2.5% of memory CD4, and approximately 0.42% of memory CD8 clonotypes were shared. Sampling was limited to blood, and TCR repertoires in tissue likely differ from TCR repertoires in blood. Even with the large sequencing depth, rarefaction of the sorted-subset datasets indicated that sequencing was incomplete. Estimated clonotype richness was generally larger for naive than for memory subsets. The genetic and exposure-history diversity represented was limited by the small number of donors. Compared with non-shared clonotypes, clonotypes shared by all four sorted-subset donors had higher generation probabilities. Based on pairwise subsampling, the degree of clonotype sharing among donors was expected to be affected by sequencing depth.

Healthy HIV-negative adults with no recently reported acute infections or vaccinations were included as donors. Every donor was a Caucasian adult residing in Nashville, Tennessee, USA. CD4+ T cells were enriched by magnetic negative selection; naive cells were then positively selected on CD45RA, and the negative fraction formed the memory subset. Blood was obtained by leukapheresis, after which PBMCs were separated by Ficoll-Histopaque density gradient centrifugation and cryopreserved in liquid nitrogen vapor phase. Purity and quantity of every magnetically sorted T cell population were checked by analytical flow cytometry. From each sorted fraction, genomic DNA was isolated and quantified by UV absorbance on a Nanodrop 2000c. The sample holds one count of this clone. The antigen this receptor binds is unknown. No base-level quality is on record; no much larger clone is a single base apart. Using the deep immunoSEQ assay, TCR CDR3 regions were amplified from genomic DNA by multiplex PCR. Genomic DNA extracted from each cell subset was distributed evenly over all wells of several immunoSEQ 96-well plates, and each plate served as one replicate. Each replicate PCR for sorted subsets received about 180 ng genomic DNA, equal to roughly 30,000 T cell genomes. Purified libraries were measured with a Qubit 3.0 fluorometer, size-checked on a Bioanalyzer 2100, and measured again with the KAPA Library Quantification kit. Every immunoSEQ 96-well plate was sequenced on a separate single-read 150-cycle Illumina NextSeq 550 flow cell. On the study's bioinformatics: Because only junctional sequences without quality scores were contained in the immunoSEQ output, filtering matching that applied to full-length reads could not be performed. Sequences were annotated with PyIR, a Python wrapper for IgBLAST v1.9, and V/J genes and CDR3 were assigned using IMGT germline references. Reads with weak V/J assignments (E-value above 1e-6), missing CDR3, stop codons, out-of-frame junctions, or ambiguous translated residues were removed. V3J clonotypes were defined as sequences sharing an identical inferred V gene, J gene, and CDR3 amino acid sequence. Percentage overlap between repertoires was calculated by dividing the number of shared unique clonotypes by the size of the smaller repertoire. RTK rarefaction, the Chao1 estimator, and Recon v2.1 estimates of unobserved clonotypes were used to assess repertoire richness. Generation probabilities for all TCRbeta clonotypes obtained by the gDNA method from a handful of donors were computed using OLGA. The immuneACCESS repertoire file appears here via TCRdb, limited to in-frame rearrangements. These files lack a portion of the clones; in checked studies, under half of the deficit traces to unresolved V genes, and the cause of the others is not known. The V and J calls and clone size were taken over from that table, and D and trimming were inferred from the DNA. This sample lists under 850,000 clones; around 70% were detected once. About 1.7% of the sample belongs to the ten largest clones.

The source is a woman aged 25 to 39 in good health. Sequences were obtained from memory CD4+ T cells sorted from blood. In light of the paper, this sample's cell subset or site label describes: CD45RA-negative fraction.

The CDR3 in this case is CASSFKAGPYSNQPQHF. The sequenced DNA: TGTGCCAGCAGTTTTAAGGCAGGGCCCTATAGCAATCAGCCCCAGCATTTT. The chain employs TRBV28 and TRBJ1-5; D gene: possibly TRBD1, on 5 matching bases. The V end loses 3 bases and the J end loses 0 bases, and a stretch of 15 bases separates them. Looking up the germline V gene yields CDR1 MDHEN and CDR2 SYDVKM. Including cysteine and phenylalanine, the CDR3 has 17 amino acids. The DNA shown is the 51-base CDR3, in frame from base 1.